The 18 T cell receptor beta chains below all came from one sample that was sequenced in a study of CD8 T cells in ankylosing spondylitis. TCRdb reanalysed the 5' RACE reads using MiXCR and keeps one entry per CDR3 protein. The sample shows 250,000 to 300,000 distinct CDR3 sequences, around 18% of them seen only once. The sequenced sample consisted of blood, either unsorted or a sorted T cell fraction (not recorded which). The receptors were gathered from a male donor with ankylosing spondylitis or in good health (not recorded which).

The V gene is TRBV30, the J gene TRBJ2-1; D not certain. The CDR3 contains 15 residues. Germline CDR1 GTSNPN, CDR2 SVGIG (reference sequence). V gave up 3 bases and J gave up 3 bases, with 15 bases separating them. CDR3 residues: CAWSAAPSDYNEQFF. The CDR3 DNA follows: TGTGCCTGGAGCGCGGCCCCATCTGACTACAATGAGCAGTTCTTC.

This clonotype occurred once. The chain recombines TRBV29-1 with TRBJ2-1; no reliable D call. Trimming took 4 bases from V and 5 from J, leaving 9 bases between them. Germline lookup yields CDR1 SQVTM and CDR2 ANQGSEA. This CDR3 contains 12 residues. CDR3 sequence: CSVGRWDNEQFF. DNA for the CDR3: TGCAGCGTTGGCAGGTGGGACAATGAGCAGTTCTTC.

The chain uses TRBV5-1 and TRBJ2-3; unclear D gene. Germline lookup yields CDR1 SGHRS and CDR2 YFSETQ. V dropped 0 bases and J dropped 4 bases, with 9 bases sitting between them. This CDR3 comprises 14 residues. The CDR3 nucleotides are TGCGCCAGCAGCTTGGGACTTGGGCCAGATACGCAGTATTTT. This gives the protein CASSLGLGPDTQYF.

This clonotype has more than one count but fewer than ten. This rearrangement joins TRBV24-1 to TRBJ1-2, with TRBD1 matching 8 bases. The V gene end was trimmed by 5 bases and the J gene end by 7 bases; junction bases not matched to a gene: 11. The germline V gene encodes CDR1 KGHDR and CDR2 SFDVKD. This CDR3 comprises 15 residues. CDR3 loop: CATSVEDRETGGYTF. The CDR3 DNA reads as TGTGCCACCAGTGTTGAGGACAGGGAAACGGGTGGCTACACCTTC.

This clonotype was picked up a small number of times. The CDR3 here is CASSQSWGSGYTF. DNA of the CDR3: TGTGCCAGCAGCCAATCATGGGGAAGTGGCTACACCTTC. The chain combines TRBV16 with TRBJ1-2; D uncertain. V shed 0 bases and J shed 7 bases, with 9 bases lying between them. Germline CDR1 and CDR2: KGHSY and FQNENV. This CDR3 spans 13 amino acids.

This clonotype was counted at least ten times. This chain connects TRBV3-1 to TRBJ1-1, with TRBD1 as a possible D gene (5 bases). V dropped 5 bases and J dropped 0 bases, with 7 bases sitting between them. Germline values: CDR1 LGHDT, CDR2 YNNKEL (reference sequence). This CDR3 has 13 residues. CDR3 bases: TGTGCCAGCAGCACACAGGTGAACACTGAAGCTTTCTTT. Translation: CASSTQVNTEAFF.

This sequence joins TRBV6-6 and TRBJ2-3, with D possibly TRBD1 on 5 matching bases. This CDR3 contains 13 residues. The V end lost 2 bases, the J end lost 9 bases, and 12 bases lay between the germline ends. Looked up from germline, CDR1 is MNHNY and CDR2 is SVGAGI (reference sequence). The chain's CDR3 is CASSYKDKATQYF. The CDR3 DNA reads TGTGCCAGCAGTTACAAGGACAAAGCGACGCAGTATTTT.

This chain uses TRBV5-1 with TRBJ2-5; 7 bases are a match to TRBD2. Germline lookup yields CDR1 SGHRS and CDR2 YFSETQ. CDR3 length: 16 amino acids. V trimming: 3 bases; J trimming: 3 bases; junction bases outside the gene matches: 11. In nucleotides, the CDR3 is TGCGCCAGCAGCTACACCCTCGGACTAGTGAAAGAGACCCAGTACTTC. Protein: CASSYTLGLVKETQYF.

This clonotype has ten or more counts. The J gene is TRBJ2-2, the V gene TRBV10-3; D is possibly TRBD2 (6 bases). Germline loops: CDR1 ENHRY, CDR2 SYGVKD. V was cut by 3 bases and J by 2 bases, with 10 bases left in between. The CDR3 has 15 residues. As DNA, the CDR3 is TGTGCCATCAGTGATCCGGGACTTAACACCGGGGAGCTGTTTTTT. Its translation: CAISDPGLNTGELFF.

V usage is TRBV5-1 and J usage is TRBJ2-2, with TRBD2 matching 11 bases. Per germline, CDR1 SGHRS and CDR2 YFSETQ. V trimming: 4 bases; J trimming: 4 bases; junction bases outside the gene matches: 6. The CDR3 contains 16 residues. The CDR3 DNA reads as TGCGCCAGCAGCAGCGGGACTAGCGGAGCCACCGGGGAGCTGTTTTTT. Protein sequence: CASSSGTSGATGELFF. Full variable domain (rest looked up from reference TRBV5-1 and TRBJ2-2): KAGVTQTPRYLIKTRGQQVTLSCSPISGHRSVSWYQQTPGQGLQFLFEYFSETQRNKGNFPGRFSGRQFSNSRSEMNVSTLELGDSALYLCASSSGTSGATGELFFGEGSRLTVL.

The gene calls are TRBV5-6 and TRBJ2-7; TRBD1 matches 9 bases. CDR1 and CDR2 from the germline V gene are SGHDT and YYEEEE. V shed 0 bases, J shed 3 bases, and the junction held 4 bases outside the gene matches. The length of the CDR3 is 15 residues. The CDR3 sequence is CASSLAGQGYYEQYV. CDR3 nucleotides: TGTGCCAGCAGCTTGGCGGGACAGGGCTACTACGAGCAGTACGTC.

This clonotype appeared a few times. V and J are TRBV15 and TRBJ2-2; D not certain. Germline values: CDR1 LNHNV, CDR2 YYDKDF (reference sequence). The CDR3 spans 13 residues. The germline V and J ends were trimmed by 0 bases and 5 bases, with 4 bases remaining between them. This chain's CDR3 is CATSRDPTGELFF. CDR3 DNA: TGTGCCACCAGCAGAGATCCGACCGGGGAGCTGTTTTTT.

This clonotype has more than one count but fewer than ten. This chain joins TRBV7-2 and TRBJ1-3, with D uncertain. Germline CDR1 and CDR2: SGHTA and FQGNSA. The CDR3 length is 14 residues. Trimming cost V 7 bases and J 1 base, with 11 bases left between them. CDR3 residues: CASMPKLSGNTIYF. CDR3 DNA: TGTGCCAGCATGCCGAAACTTTCTGGAAACACCATATATTTT. Combining the CDR3 with reference TRBV7-2 and TRBJ1-3 gives the whole variable domain GAGVSQSPSNKVTEKGKDVELRCDPISGHTALYWYRQSLGQGLEFLIYFQGNSAPDKSGLPSDRFSAERTGGSVSTLTIQRTQQEDSAVYLCASMPKLSGNTIYFGEGSWLTVV.

This clonotype was recorded at least ten times. The chain couples TRBV12-3 or TRBV12-4 to TRBJ2-7; 8 bases map to TRBD1. The CDR3 totals 13 residues. V gave up 5 bases and J gave up 3 bases; unmatched junction bases: 3. The CDR3 nucleotides are TGTGCCAGCAGTCGGGACAGGCTCTACGAGCAGTACGTC. This sequence encodes CASSRDRLYEQYV.

By proportion, this clonotype is medium-sized. This chain links TRBV7-9 with TRBJ2-1, with 9 bases aligning to TRBD2. Per germline, CDR1 SEHNR and CDR2 FQNEAQ (reference sequence). This CDR3 is built from 18 residues. V gave up 3 bases and J gave up 2 bases; unmatched junction bases: 11. CDR3 region: CASSFPVTSGLPYNEQFF. In DNA form, the CDR3 reads TGTGCCAGCAGCTTCCCCGTGACTAGCGGTCTCCCCTACAATGAGCAGTTCTTC.

As DNA, the CDR3 is TGTGCCAGCAGCTTAACCGGACAGGCTCGCGAGCAGTACGTC. Translated: CASSLTGQAREQYV. This chain connects TRBV28 to TRBJ2-7, with TRBD1 matching 7 bases. Germline V gives CDR1 MDHEN, CDR2 SYDVKM. This CDR3 contains 14 residues. Unmatched junction bases numbered 11, after V lost 6 bases and J lost 6 bases.

This clonotype was seen a handful of times. The genes are TRBV7-9 and TRBJ1-4; TRBD1 matches 8 bases. The J segment lost 8 bases and the V segment lost 5 bases, leaving 7 bases of the junction unmatched. Germline lookup yields CDR1 SEHNR and CDR2 FQNEAQ (reference sequence). CDR3 length: 14 residues. The CDR3 bases are TGTGCCAGCAGCCCCGGGACAGGCCGGGAAAAACTGTTTTTT. The encoded protein is CASSPGTGREKLFF.

The V and J genes are TRBV7-3 and TRBJ2-5, with 8 bases aligning to TRBD2. V was clipped by 5 bases and J by 5 bases; unmatched bases: 10. This CDR3 region has 15 residues. Germline CDR1 is SGHTA and CDR2 is FQGTGA. CDR3 coding DNA: TGTGCCAGCAGCCCCACGGGGGTAGCGGGGGAGACCCAGTACTTC. It specifies CASSPTGVAGETQYF.